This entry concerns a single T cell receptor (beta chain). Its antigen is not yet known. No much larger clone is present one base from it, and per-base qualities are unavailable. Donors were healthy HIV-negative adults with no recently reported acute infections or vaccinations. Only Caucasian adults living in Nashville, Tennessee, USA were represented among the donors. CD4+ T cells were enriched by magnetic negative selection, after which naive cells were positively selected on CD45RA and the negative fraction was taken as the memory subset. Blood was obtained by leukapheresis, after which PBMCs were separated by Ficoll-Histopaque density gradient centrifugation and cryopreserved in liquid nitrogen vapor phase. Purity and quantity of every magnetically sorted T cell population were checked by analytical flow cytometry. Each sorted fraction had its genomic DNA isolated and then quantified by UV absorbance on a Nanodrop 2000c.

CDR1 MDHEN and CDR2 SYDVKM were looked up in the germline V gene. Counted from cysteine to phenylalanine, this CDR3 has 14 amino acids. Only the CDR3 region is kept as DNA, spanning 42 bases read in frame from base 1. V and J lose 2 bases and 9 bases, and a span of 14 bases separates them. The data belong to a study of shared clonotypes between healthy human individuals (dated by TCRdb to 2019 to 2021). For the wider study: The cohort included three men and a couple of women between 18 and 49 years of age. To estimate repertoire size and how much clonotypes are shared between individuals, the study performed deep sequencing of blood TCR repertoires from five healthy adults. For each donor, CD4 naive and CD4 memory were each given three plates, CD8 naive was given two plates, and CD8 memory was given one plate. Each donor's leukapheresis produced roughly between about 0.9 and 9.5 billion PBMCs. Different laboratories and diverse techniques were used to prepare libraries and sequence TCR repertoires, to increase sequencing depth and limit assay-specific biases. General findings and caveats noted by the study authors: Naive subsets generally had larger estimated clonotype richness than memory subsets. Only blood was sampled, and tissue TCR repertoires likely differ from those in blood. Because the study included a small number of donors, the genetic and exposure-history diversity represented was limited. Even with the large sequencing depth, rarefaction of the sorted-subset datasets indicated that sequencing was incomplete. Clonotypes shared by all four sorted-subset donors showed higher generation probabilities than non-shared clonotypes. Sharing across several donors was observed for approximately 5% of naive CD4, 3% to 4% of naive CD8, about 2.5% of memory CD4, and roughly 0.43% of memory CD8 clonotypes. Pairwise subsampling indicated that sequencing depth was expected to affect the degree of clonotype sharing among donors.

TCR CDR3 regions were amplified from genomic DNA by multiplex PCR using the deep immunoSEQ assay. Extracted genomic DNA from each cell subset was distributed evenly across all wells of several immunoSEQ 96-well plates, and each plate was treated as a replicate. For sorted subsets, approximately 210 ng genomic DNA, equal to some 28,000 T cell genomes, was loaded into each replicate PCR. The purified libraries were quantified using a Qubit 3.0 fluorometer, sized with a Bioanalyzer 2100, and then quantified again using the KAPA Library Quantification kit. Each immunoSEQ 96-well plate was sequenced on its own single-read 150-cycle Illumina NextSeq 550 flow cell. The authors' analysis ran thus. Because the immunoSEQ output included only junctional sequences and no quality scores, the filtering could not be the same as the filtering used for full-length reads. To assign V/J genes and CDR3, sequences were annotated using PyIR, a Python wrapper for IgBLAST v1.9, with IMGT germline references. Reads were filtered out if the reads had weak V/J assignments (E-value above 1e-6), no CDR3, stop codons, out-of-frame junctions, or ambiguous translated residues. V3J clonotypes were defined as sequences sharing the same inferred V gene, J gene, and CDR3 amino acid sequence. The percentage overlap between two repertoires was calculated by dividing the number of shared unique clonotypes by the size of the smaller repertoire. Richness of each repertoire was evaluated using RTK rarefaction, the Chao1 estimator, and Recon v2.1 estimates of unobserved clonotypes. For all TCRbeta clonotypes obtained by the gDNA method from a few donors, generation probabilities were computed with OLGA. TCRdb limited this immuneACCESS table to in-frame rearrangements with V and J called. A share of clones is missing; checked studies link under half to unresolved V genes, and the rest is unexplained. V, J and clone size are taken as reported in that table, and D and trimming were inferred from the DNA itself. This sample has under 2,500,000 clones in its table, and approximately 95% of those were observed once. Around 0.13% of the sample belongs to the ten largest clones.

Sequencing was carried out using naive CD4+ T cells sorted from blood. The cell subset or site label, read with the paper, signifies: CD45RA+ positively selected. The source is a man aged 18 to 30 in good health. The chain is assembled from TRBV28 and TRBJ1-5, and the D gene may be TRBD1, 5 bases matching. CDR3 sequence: CASSLGSITGPQHF. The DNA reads TGTGCCAGCAGTTTAGGGAGCATTACAGGGCCCCAGCATTTT.